This record looks at one T cell receptor (beta chain) sequence and its context. Within the sample, other DNA sequences also encode this same CDR3. In the PCR, 60 Vbeta and 13 Jbeta primers were used. The protocol was immunoSEQ multiplex PCR, while the TCRdb copy is restricted to in-frame clones and leaves out a portion. The repertoire table contains approximately 93,000 clones. Trimming cost V 4 bases and J 6 bases; bases outside gene matches: 2. The V gene's germline CDR1 is SQVTM and CDR2 ANQGSEA. This CDR3 has 14 amino acids. The record originates from a study of cytomegalovirus exposure and HLA in healthy donors.

V is TRBV29-1 and J is TRBJ2-3; 15 nucleotides align to TRBD2. The sequenced sample consisted of PBMCs. This sequence originates from a woman aged 25 to 39 in good health and CMV-seronegative. CDR3 in amino acids: CSVVGLAGGDTQYF. CDR3 sequence (DNA): TGCAGCGTTGTTGGACTAGCGGGGGGGGATACGCAGTATTTT.